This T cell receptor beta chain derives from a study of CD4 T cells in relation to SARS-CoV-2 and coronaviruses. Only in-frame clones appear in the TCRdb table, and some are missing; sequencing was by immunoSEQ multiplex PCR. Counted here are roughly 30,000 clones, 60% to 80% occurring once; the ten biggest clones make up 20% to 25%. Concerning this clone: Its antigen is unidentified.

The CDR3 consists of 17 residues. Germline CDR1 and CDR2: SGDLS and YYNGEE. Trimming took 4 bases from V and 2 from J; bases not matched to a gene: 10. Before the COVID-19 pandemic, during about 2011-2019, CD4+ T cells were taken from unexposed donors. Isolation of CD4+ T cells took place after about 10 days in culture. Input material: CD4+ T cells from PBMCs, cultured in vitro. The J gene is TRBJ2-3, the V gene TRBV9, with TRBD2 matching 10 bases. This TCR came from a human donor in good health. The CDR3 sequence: CASSLTSGRAVTDTQYF. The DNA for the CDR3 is TGTGCCAGCAGCCTAACCAGCGGGAGGGCCGTCACAGATACGCAGTATTTT.